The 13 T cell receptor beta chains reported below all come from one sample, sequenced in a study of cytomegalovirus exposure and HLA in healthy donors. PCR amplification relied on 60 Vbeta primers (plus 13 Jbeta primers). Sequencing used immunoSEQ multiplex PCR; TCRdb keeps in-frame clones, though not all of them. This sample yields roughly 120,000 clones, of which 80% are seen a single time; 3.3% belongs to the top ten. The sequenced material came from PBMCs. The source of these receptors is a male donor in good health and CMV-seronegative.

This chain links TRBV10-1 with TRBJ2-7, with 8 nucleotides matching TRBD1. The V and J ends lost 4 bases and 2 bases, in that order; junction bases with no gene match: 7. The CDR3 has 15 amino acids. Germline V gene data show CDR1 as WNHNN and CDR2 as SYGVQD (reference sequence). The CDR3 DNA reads TGCGCCAGCAGTGGGCTAGACAGGGGTCCCTACGAGCAGTACTTC. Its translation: CASSGLDRGPYEQYF.

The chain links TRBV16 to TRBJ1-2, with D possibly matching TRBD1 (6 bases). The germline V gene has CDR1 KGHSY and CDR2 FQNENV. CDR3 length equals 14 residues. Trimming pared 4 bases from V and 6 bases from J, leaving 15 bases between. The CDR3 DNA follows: TGTGCCAGCAGCCGGGGAGGGGGTCTGGATGGCTACACCTTC. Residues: CASSRGGGLDGYTF. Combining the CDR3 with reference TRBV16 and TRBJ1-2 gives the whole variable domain GEEVAQTPKHLVRGEGQKAKLYCAPIKGHSYVFWYQQVLKNEFKFLISFQNENVFDETGMPKERFSAKCLPNSPCSLEIQATKLEDSAVYFCASSRGGGLDGYTFGSGTRLTVV.

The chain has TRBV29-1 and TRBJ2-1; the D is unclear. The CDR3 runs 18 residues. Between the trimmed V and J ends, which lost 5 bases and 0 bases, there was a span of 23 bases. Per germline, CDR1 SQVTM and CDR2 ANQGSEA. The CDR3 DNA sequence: TGCAGCGTTCCAATACTTGGGCAGCTATCGAGCTCCTACAATGAGCAGTTCTTC. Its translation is CSVPILGQLSSSYNEQFF.

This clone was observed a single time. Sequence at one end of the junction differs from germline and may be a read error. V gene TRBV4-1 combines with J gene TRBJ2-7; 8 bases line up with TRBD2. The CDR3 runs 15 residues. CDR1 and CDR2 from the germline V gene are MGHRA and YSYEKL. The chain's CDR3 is CASSQEAGEAYEQYF. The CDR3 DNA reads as TGTGCCAGCAGCCAAGAAGCGGGAGAAGCCTACGAGCAGTACTTC.

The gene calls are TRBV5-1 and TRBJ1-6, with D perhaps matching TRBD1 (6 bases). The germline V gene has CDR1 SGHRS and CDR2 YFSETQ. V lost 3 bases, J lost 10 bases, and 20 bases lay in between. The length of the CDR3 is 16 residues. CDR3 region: CASSYELQGIGSPLHF. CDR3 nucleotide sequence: TGCGCCAGCAGCTACGAATTACAGGGAATAGGATCACCCCTCCACTTT.

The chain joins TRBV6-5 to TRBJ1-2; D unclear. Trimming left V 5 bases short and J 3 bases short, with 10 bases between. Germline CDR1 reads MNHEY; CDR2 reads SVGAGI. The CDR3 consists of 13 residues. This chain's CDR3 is CASSEREHYGYTF. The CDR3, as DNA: TGTGCCAGCAGTGAAAGAGAGCACTATGGCTACACCTTC.

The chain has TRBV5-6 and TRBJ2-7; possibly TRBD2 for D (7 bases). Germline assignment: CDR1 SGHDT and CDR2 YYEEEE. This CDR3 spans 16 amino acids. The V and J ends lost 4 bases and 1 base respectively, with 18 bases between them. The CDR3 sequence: CASSPEGRGRSYEQYF. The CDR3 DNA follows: TGTGCCAGCAGCCCGGAGGGGAGGGGGAGATCCTACGAGCAGTACTTC.

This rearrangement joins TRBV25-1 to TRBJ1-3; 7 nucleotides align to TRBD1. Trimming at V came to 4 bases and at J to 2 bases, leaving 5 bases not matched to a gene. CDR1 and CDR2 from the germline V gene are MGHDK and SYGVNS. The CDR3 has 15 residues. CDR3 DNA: TGTGCCAGCAGTGCAGACAGGGAGCCTGGAAACACCATATATTTT. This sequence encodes CASSADREPGNTIYF.

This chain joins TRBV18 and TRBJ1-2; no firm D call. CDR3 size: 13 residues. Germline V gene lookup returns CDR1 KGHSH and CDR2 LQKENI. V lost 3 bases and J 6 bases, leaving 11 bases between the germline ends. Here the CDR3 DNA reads TGTGCCAGCTCACCGCGGCCTTCGGATGGCTACACCTTC. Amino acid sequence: CASSPRPSDGYTF.

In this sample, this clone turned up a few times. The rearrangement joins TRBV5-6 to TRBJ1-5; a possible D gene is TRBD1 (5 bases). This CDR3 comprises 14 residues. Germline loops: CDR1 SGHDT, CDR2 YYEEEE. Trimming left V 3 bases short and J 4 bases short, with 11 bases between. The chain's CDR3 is CASSSLTANQPQHF. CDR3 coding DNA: TGTGCCAGCAGCTCATTGACAGCTAATCAGCCCCAGCATTTT.

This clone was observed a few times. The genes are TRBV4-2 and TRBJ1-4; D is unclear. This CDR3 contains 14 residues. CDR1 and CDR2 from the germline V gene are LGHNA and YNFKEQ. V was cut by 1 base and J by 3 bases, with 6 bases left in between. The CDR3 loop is CASSQGQSNEKLFF. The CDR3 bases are TGTGCCAGCAGCCAAGGGCAGTCTAATGAAAAACTGTTTTTT.

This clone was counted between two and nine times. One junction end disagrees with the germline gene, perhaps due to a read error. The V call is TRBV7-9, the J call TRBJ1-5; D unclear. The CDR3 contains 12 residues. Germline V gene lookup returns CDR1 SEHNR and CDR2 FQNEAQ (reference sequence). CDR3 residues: CSSSPGNQPQHF. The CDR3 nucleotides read TGTTCCAGCAGCCCGGGGAATCAGCCCCAGCATTTT.

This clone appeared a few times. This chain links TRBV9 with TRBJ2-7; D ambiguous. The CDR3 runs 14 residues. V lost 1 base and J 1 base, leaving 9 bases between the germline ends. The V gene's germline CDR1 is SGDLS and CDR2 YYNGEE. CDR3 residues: CASSVTDFSYEQYF. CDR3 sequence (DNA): TGTGCCAGCAGCGTAACCGACTTTTCCTACGAGCAGTACTTC.